The clone carrying this T cell receptor beta chain was observed a few times. Its antigen is unknown. V lost 1 base and J 3 bases, leaving 9 bases between the germline ends. The CDR3 covers 14 residues. Germline V gene data show CDR1 as SGHDN and CDR2 as FVKESK. This entry belongs to a study of identical twins. TCRdb processed the 5' RACE reads anew with MiXCR; each CDR3 protein has one entry. The table has under 350,000 distinct CDR3 sequences, 7.5% to 9.5% seen once. The study's findings and limits: Low generation-probability sequences were in excess among twin-shared out-of-frame alpha sequences. High-abundance cord blood beta clonotypes had fewer insertions; memory repertoires showed none.

There were only healthy Caucasians among the donors. This same sample was also taken into another study, of yellow fever vaccine responses in identical twins.

Material for sequencing was CD8+ T cells sorted from blood. J is TRBJ1-1 and V is TRBV14; D is unclear. The clonotype comes from a woman in her late teens or twenties in good health. The CDR3 spells CASSQGSWDTEAFF. The CDR3 bases are TGTGCCAGCAGCCAAGGGAGCTGGGACACTGAAGCTTTCTTT. Full variable domain (remainder filled in from reference TRBV14 and TRBJ1-1): EAGVTQFPSHSVIEKGQTVTLRCDPISGHDNLYWYRRVMGKEIKFLLHFVKESKQDESGMPNNRFLAERTGGTYSTLKVQPAELEDSGVYFCASSQGSWDTEAFFGQGTRLTVV.